Listed below are T cell receptor beta chains from one sample, sequenced in a study of blood T cell repertoires in COVID-19. The repertoire was sequenced with immunoSEQ multiplex PCR; TCRdb's copy has only in-frame clones and lacks some. The sample yields 210,000 or so clones, roughly 87% seen once. The sample consisted of peripheral blood. These TCRs come from a woman younger than 30 who had recovered from COVID-19. CDR3s include the opening cysteine and the closing phenylalanine or tryptophan. Each record gives: D gene, V gene, clone size, J gene, CDR3 length, CDR3 DNA, CDR3 protein. D genes are given only for firm matches. Clone size, where shown, is once, few, many, or a class for clones that have expanded.

>TRBD1|TRBV27|-|TRBJ1-5|15
TGTGCCAGCAGGAGGGACAGGGACAGCAATCAGCCCCAGCATTTT
CASRRDRDSNQPQHF
>TRBD1|TRBV28|-|TRBJ2-7|15
TGTGCCAGCAGGGACCGACAGGGGGCAGCCTACGAGCAGTACTTC
CASRDRQGAAYEQYF
>-|TRBV19|-|TRBJ2-3|15
TGTGCCAGTAGTTCCCGGGACAAGAGCACAGATACGCAGTATTTT
CASSSRDKSTDTQYF
>-|TRBV5-5|-|TRBJ2-7|14
TGTGCCAGCAGCTTGGGGACAAATTCCTACGAGCAGTACTTC
CASSLGTNSYEQYF
>TRBD1|TRBV10-3|-|TRBJ2-7|14
TGTGCCATCAGTGACCGACAGGGTAGGGACGAGCAGTACTTC
CAISDRQGRDEQYF
>-|TRBV30|-|TRBJ2-1|15
TGTGCCTGGGAACCAGGACTGGAAGGACACAATGAGCAGTTCTTC
CAWEPGLEGHNEQFF
>TRBD1|TRBV18|-|TRBJ1-5|15
TGTGCCAGCTCACCCCCGGACAGGGCCAATCAGCCCCAGCATTTT
CASSPPDRANQPQHF
>TRBD2|TRBV4-1|-|TRBJ2-1|17
TGCGCCAGCAGCCAAAGGGCAACTAGCGGGAGAGAGAATGAGCAGTTCTTC
CASSQRATSGRENEQFF
>-|TRBV5-1|-|TRBJ1-2|14
TGCGCCAGCAGCTTGGGGCAGGGTATCTATGGCTACACCTTC
CASSLGQGIYGYTF
>TRBD2|TRBV5-1|few|TRBJ2-2|18
TGCGCCAGCAGCCATCATTGGGCTAGCGGCCCCCGCACCGGGGAGCTGTTTTTT
CASSHHWASGPRTGELFF
>TRBD2|TRBV6-2/TRBV6-3|-|TRBJ2-3|18
TGTGCCAGCAGTTATCAACCTGAGACTAGCGGGAGTTGGGATACGCAGTATTTT
CASSYQPETSGSWDTQYF
>TRBD1|TRBV4-1|-|TRBJ1-5|17
TGCGCCAGCAGCCAAGACCAGACAGGGCCGTTCAATCAGCCCCAGCATTTT
CASSQDQTGPFNQPQHF
>TRBD2|TRBV7-9|-|TRBJ2-5|19
TGTGCCAGCAGCCAGGCGAGTGGCGGGAGGGTTCGCTACCAAGAGACCCAGTACTTC
CASSQASGGRVRYQETQYF
>TRBD2|TRBV19|-|TRBJ2-4|18
TGTGCCAGTAGTCAAAGGACTAGCGGGAGGGTAGCCAAAAACATTCAGTACTTC
CASSQRTSGRVAKNIQYF
>TRBD2|TRBV9|-|TRBJ2-1|14
TGTGCCAGCAGCCCGGGACTAGCGGTGGATGAGCAGTTCTTC
CASSPGLAVDEQFF
>-|TRBV6-6|-|TRBJ1-5|16
TGTGCCAGCAGTTACTCTACCAGGATGGGCAATCAGCCCCAGCATTTT
CASSYSTRMGNQPQHF
>-|TRBV24-1|-|TRBJ1-1|17
TGTGCCACCAGTGAGCCCTGGGGCAGGCGAATTAGCACTGAAGCTTTCTTT
CATSEPWGRRISTEAFF
>-|TRBV16|-|TRBJ1-1|13
TGTGCCAGCAGCCCGTCGGGGGGCACTGAAGCTTTCTTT
CASSPSGGTEAFF
>-|TRBV7-9|-|TRBJ2-1|15
TGTGCCAGCAGCTTGTCCCTAGCGGACAGCGATGAGCAGTTCTTC
CASSLSLADSDEQFF
>TRBD1|TRBV19|-|TRBJ1-5|14
TGTGCCAGTAGATCACAGGGGGCAGGTCAGCCCCAGCATTTT
CASRSQGAGQPQHF
>-|TRBV4-1|-|TRBJ1-5|15
TGCGCCAGCAGCCAAGATTTGGTAGGGGTGCAGCCCCAGCATTTT
CASSQDLVGVQPQHF
>-|TRBV5-1|-|TRBJ2-1|11
TGCGCCAGCGGTGAGGGATTGGAGCAGTTCTTC
CASGEGLEQFF
>TRBD2|TRBV6-6|-|TRBJ2-2|16
TGTGCCAGCAGTTTTAGTCTAGCGGGAGGGGACGGGGAGCTGTTTTTT
CASSFSLAGGDGELFF
>-|TRBV6-5|once|TRBJ2-5|14
TGTGCCAGCAGTTACTCAAGAAGCCTGGAGACCCAGTACTTC
CASSYSRSLETQYF
>-|TRBV18|-|TRBJ2-7|12
TGTGCCAGCTCACCAGGGCCCTCTGGGCAGTACTTC
CASSPGPSGQYF
>TRBD1|TRBV7-3|few|TRBJ2-2|16
TGTGCCAGCAGCTTATTGGACAGGACGAACACCGGGGAGCTGTTTTTT
CASSLLDRTNTGELFF
>-|TRBV11-2|-|TRBJ2-4|14
TGTGCCAGCAGCTTAGAGGCGGGACCCAACATTCAGTACTTC
CASSLEAGPNIQYF
>TRBD1|TRBV27|-|TRBJ1-2|15
TGTGCCAGCATTTCCGGACAGGGATATGGCTATGGCTACACCTTC
CASISGQGYGYGYTF
>-|TRBV28|-|TRBJ1-2|13
TGTGCCAGCAGTTTGGCCAGAATCTATGGCTACACCTTC
CASSLARIYGYTF
>-|TRBV27|-|TRBJ1-6|17
TGTGCCAGCAGTTCGCGGACTCAAGGCTCCTATAATTCACCCCTCCACTTT
CASSSRTQGSYNSPLHF
>-|TRBV19|-|TRBJ2-1|19
TGTGCCAGTAGTGCCCGACCCCTCACTCTAGCCTCGTCCTACAATGAGCAGTTCTTC
CASSARPLTLASSYNEQFF
>TRBD1|TRBV30|once|TRBJ1-4|14
TGTGCCTGGAGGTACAGGGGGGTAAATGAAAAACTGTTTTTT
CAWRYRGVNEKLFF
>TRBD2|TRBV7-3|-|TRBJ2-1|17
TGTGCCAGCAGCTCCCGACTAGCGGGAGCCTCCTACAATGAGCAGTTCTTC
CASSSRLAGASYNEQFF
>TRBD2|TRBV19|-|TRBJ2-1|17
TGTGCCAGTAGTACGGGGGGAATTATTAGCTCCTACAATGAGCAGTTCTTC
CASSTGGIISSYNEQFF
>-|TRBV9|once|TRBJ1-1|13
TGTGCCAGCAGCGCACGGGAGAACACTGAAGCTTTCTTT
CASSARENTEAFF
>TRBD2|TRBV25-1|-|TRBJ2-4|15
TGTGCCAGCGGACGAATAGCGGGAGGGAAAAACATTCAGTACTTC
CASGRIAGGKNIQYF
>TRBD1|TRBV4-1|-|TRBJ1-2|16
TGCGCCAGCAGCCAAGTAGGGCAGGGGGCCCGTCATGGCTACACCTTC
CASSQVGQGARHGYTF
>TRBD2|TRBV11-2|-|TRBJ2-7|14
TGTGCCAGCAGCTTTATAGCGGGAGGAAGCGAGCAGTACTTC
CASSFIAGGSEQYF
>-|TRBV7-9|-|TRBJ1-5|14
TGTGCCAGCAGCTTAGAACAGGGAGATCAGCCCCAGCATTTT
CASSLEQGDQPQHF
>-|TRBV16|-|TRBJ2-1|14
TGTGCCAGCAGCCAAGTAGTGTACCACAATGAGCAGTTCTTC
CASSQVVYHNEQFF
>-|TRBV4-1|-|TRBJ1-2|16
TGCGCCAGCAGCCCGTATTCGACAGGAGAAGGCTATGGCTACACCTTC
CASSPYSTGEGYGYTF
>-|TRBV4-2|-|TRBJ1-4|16
TGTGCCAGCAGCCAAGATGAGCGGAGGGTAGGGGAAAAACTGTTTTTT
CASSQDERRVGEKLFF